Shown below are 22 T cell receptor beta chains from a single sample sequenced in a study of T cell responses to AZD1222 COVID-19 vaccine. The method was immunoSEQ multiplex PCR; TCRdb's version includes in-frame clones alone and lacks a portion of them. The repertoire has approximately 180,000 clones, roughly 90% of them found once; the top ten carry less than 3%. The sequencing used peripheral blood, collected on day 0 of AZD1222 vaccination. These receptors were obtained from an adult in good health.

The chain couples TRBV6-5 to TRBJ2-6, with D hard to call. This CDR3 has 15 amino acids. Trimming stripped 6 bases from V and 0 bases from J, with 9 bases between. Germline V CDR1 and CDR2: MNHEY, SVGAGI. CDR3: CASREVDSGANVLTF. The CDR3 nucleotides read TGTGCCAGCAGAGAGGTCGACTCTGGGGCCAACGTCCTGACTTTC.

This clone was found once. J is TRBJ2-7 and V is TRBV11-2, with 8 bases identical to TRBD1. Germline CDR1 and CDR2: SGHAT and FQNNGV. J gave up 5 bases and V 4 bases, and 16 bases lay outside the gene matches. The CDR3 is made up of 17 amino acids. CDR3 DNA sequence: TGTGCCAGCAGCTGGGAATTACCGGGACAGGAGAGGGACGAGCAGTACTTC. It is translated as CASSWELPGQERDEQYF.

The V gene is TRBV7-6, the J gene TRBJ2-2; D unclear. The germline V and J ends were trimmed by 5 bases and 6 bases, with 10 bases remaining between them. There are 13 residues in the CDR3. CDR1 SGHVS and CDR2 FNYEAQ come from the germline V gene. CDR3 sequence: CASSLLLAGELFF. CDR3 coding DNA: TGTGCCAGCAGCCTCTTGCTGGCCGGGGAGCTGTTTTTT.

V usage is TRBV4-1 and J usage is TRBJ2-1; TRBD2 aligns across 10 bases. The CDR3 sequence is 17 residues long. Germline V gene sequence: CDR1 MGHRA, CDR2 YSYEKL. J lost 10 bases, V lost 1 base, and 13 bases had no gene match. CDR3 coding DNA: TGCGCCAGCAGCCAAGGTCGACTATGGACTAGCGGAAGGGAGCAGTTCTTC. Amino acid sequence: CASSQGRLWTSGREQFF.

This clone has a handful of counts. The V call is TRBV28, the J call TRBJ1-2; D is unresolved. CDR1 is MDHEN and CDR2 is SYDVKM in the germline V gene. V was cut by 3 bases and J by 4 bases, with 12 bases left in between. The CDR3 is made up of 14 amino acids. The CDR3 coding sequence is TGTGCCAGCAGTTTCGCGAGGGTCGGCTATGGCTACACCTTC. Amino acid sequence: CASSFARVGYGYTF.

The chain combines TRBV6-6 with TRBJ2-1; TRBD2 agrees at 9 bases. The V segment lost 6 bases and the J segment 1 base; nucleotides outside the gene matches: 4. Germline-derived CDR1 and CDR2 are MNHNY and SVGAGI (reference sequence). The CDR3 totals 15 residues. Here the CDR3 DNA reads TGTGCCAGCAGCAGGACTAGCGATTCCTACAATGAGCAGTTCTTC. Encoded protein: CASSRTSDSYNEQFF.

The CDR3 spells CASSPQGTLNTDTQYF. For the CDR3, the DNA is TGTGCCAGCAGCCCGCAAGGGACACTTAACACAGATACGCAGTATTTT. The chain has TRBV11-2 and TRBJ2-3, with D maybe TRBD1 (6 bases). Germline CDR1 SGHAT, CDR2 FQNNGV. V was shortened by 5 bases and J by 2 bases, with 17 bases between the two germline ends. There are 16 residues in the CDR3.

This clone was counted a single time. The CDR3 nucleotides read TGCAGCTGGGGACAGAATGTCTACGAGCAGTACTTC. Its translation is CSWGQNVYEQYF. The chain combines TRBV29-1 with TRBJ2-7, with 7 bases aligning to TRBD1. Germline V CDR1 and CDR2: SQVTM, ANQGSEA. After removal of 8 bases from V and 3 bases from J, the junction contained 7 bases not matched to a gene. CDR3 length equals 12 residues.

V and J are TRBV25-1 and TRBJ2-2; 7 nucleotides line up with TRBD1. CDR3 length: 15 residues. Germline V lookup: CDR1 MGHDK, CDR2 SYGVNS. V lost 3 bases to trimming and J lost 4 bases; unmatched junction nucleotides: 5. CDR3 amino acids: CASSDRGTVTGELFF. The CDR3, as DNA: TGTGCCAGCAGTGACAGGGGGACAGTCACCGGGGAGCTGTTTTTT.

J is TRBJ2-7 and V is TRBV11-3; no firm D call. CDR1 is SGHNT and CDR2 is YENEEA in the germline V gene. V was trimmed by 3 bases and J by 3 bases, leaving 6 bases between them. The CDR3 loop spans 12 amino acids. As DNA, the CDR3 is TGTGCCAGCAGCTTGACCGGCTACGAGCAGTACTTC. The encoded protein is CASSLTGYEQYF.

The rearrangement uses TRBV3-1 (or the pseudogene TRBV3-2) and TRBJ1-6, with TRBD1 matching 9 bases. The trim removed 6 bases at V and 10 bases at J, leaving 7 bases unmatched. This CDR3 has 14 amino acids. Germline loops: CDR1 LGHDT, CDR2 YNNKEL (reference sequence). The CDR3 reads CASSPTGGRSPLHF. Here the CDR3 DNA reads TGTGCCAGCAGTCCTACAGGGGGCAGATCACCCCTCCACTTT.

The rearrangement joins TRBV5-4 to TRBJ2-5; a weak D match, TRBD2 (6 bases). This CDR3 spans 15 amino acids. V lost 2 bases and J lost 4, with 15 bases in between. Germline V CDR1 and CDR2: SGHNT, YYREEE (reference sequence). In DNA form, the CDR3 reads TGTGCCAGCAGCTTTAGGCAGGGAGGCTTAGAGACCCAGTACTTC. Residues: CASSFRQGGLETQYF.

V gene TRBV19 combines with J gene TRBJ2-3; 10 positions agree with TRBD2. Germline trimming cut 0 bases from V and 5 bases from J; bases unmatched to any gene: 2. This CDR3 has 15 residues. Per the germline V gene, CDR1 is LNHDA and CDR2 is SQIVND (reference sequence). Here the CDR3 reads CASSIDWTSGDTQYF. CDR3 in DNA: TGTGCCAGTAGTATAGATTGGACTAGCGGAGATACGCAGTATTTT.

The CDR3: CASLANRIGNTIYF. CDR3 DNA: TGTGCCAGTCTGGCGAACAGGATTGGAAACACCATATATTTT. V is TRBV28 and J is TRBJ1-3; maybe TRBD1 (5 bases). In germline, CDR1 is MDHEN, CDR2 SYDVKM. Trimming left V 9 bases short and J 3 bases short, with 15 bases between. This CDR3 is 14 amino acids long.

The CDR3 DNA is TGTGCCAGCAGCCATGGCGCCACTAGCGGATTTGCTAGCACAGATACGCAGTATTTT. Its protein is CASSHGATSGFASTDTQYF. V and J are TRBV14 and TRBJ2-3; the match to TRBD2 covers 8 bases. The ends lost 3 bases at V and 0 bases at J; junction bases unmatched: 14. Germline V gives CDR1 SGHDN, CDR2 FVKESK. This CDR3 is 19 amino acids long.

The V call is TRBV30, the J call TRBJ1-5; D unresolved. V was pared by 1 base and J by 5 bases, with 9 bases between. The length of the CDR3 is 13 residues. CDR1 and CDR2 from the germline V gene are GTSNPN and SVGIG (reference sequence). This CDR3 reads CAWSGQIDQPQHF. In DNA, the CDR3 is TGTGCCTGGAGTGGGCAGATAGATCAGCCCCAGCATTTT.

This chain connects TRBV27 to TRBJ2-7; 7 nucleotides agree with TRBD1. The CDR3 consists of 11 residues. Germline V lookup: CDR1 MNHEY, CDR2 SMNVEV (reference sequence). The ends lost 10 bases at V and 3 bases at J; junction bases unmatched: 3. The CDR3 DNA sequence: TGTGCCACCGGGACAGACTACGAGCAGTACTTC. It is translated as CATGTDYEQYF.

This chain uses TRBV30 with TRBJ1-2; TRBD1 matches 10 bases. The germline gives CDR1 GTSNPN, CDR2 SVGIG (reference sequence). V was pared by 0 bases and J by 6 bases, with 4 bases of the junction left unmatched. The CDR3 is 14 amino acids. Here the CDR3 DNA reads TGTGCCTGGAGTGTGTGGGACAGGGGTAATGGCTACACCTTC. This codes for CAWSVWDRGNGYTF. Filled out from reference TRBV30 and TRBJ1-2, the complete variable domain reads SQTIHQWPATLVQPVGSPLSLECTVEGTSNPNLYWYRQAAGRGLQLLFYSVGIGQISSEVPQNLSASRPQDRQFILSSKKLLLSDSGFYLCAWSVWDRGNGYTFGSGTRLTVV.

The gene calls are TRBV28 and TRBJ2-7, with 7 nucleotides matching TRBD2. This CDR3 spans 13 amino acids. V lost 9 bases to trimming and J lost 4 bases; unmatched junction nucleotides: 9. Germline lookup yields CDR1 MDHEN and CDR2 SYDVKM. The CDR3 nucleotides are TGTGCCAGTCAAGCGGGAAGAGATTACGAGCAGTACTTC. Encoded protein: CASQAGRDYEQYF.

This clone turned up a few times. V and J are TRBV6-2 or TRBV6-3 and TRBJ1-1; D not certain. CDR3 length: 14 amino acids. Trimming removed 2 bases from V and 5 bases from J, with 12 bases in between. Germline V gene sequence: CDR1 MNHEY, CDR2 SVGEGT. CDR3 sequence reads: CASSYGVLVTEAFF. The CDR3 DNA sequence: TGTGCCAGCAGTTACGGTGTTCTGGTAACTGAAGCTTTCTTT.

The genes are TRBV19 and TRBJ2-7; 10 bases align to TRBD1. The CDR3 is 14 residues long. J lost 5 bases, V lost 6 bases, and 7 bases had no gene match. The germline gives CDR1 LNHDA, CDR2 SQIVND (reference sequence). Here the CDR3 reads CASRLPGQGNEQYF. DNA for the CDR3: TGTGCCAGTAGGCTACCGGGACAGGGGAACGAGCAGTACTTC.

The V call is TRBV5-6, the J call TRBJ2-7; perhaps TRBD1 as D (6 bases). The CDR3 loop spans 14 amino acids. Trimming removed 2 bases from V and 7 bases from J, with 16 bases in between. CDR1 is SGHDT and CDR2 is YYEEEE in the germline V gene. The CDR3, as DNA: TGTGCCAGCAGCTTTACAGGGAGTCTGAGGGAGCAGTACTTC. This codes for CASSFTGSLREQYF. The whole variable domain, filled in from reference TRBV5-6 and TRBJ2-7, reads DAGVTQSPTHLIKTRGQQVTLRCSPKSGHDTVSWYQQALGQGPQFIFQYYEEEERQRGNFPDRFSGHQFPNYSSELNVNALLLGDSALYLCASSFTGSLREQYFGPGTRLTVT.